Following are 4 T cell receptor beta chains from one sample sequenced in a study of vaccination and CD4 T cells after COVID-19 (dated by TCRdb to the early 2020s). The sample's time point, from its label and the paper: late sampling 161 to 241 days after vaccination in a few convalescent patients. Library method: PCR. Reads for this sample came from an Illumina iSeq 100. TCRdb redid the processing of the public reads, applying fastp at Q25 and MiXCR, and retained in-frame beta chains. Each CDR3 protein appears once, grouped with its most common genes and DNA. The sample table shows about 31,000 distinct CDR3 sequences, and about 49% are seen once. The ten largest clones add up to 5.5% to 7% of the sample. Sequencing used CD4+ T cells from blood, obtained about 7 months after SARS-CoV-2 vaccination. These receptors came from a human donor who had recovered from COVID-19.

The CDR3 loop is CASSLALGPDTQYF. Here the CDR3 DNA reads TGTGCCAGCAGCTTAGCTCTTGGTCCAGATACGCAGTATTTT. This chain connects TRBV7-6 to TRBJ2-3; D is unclear. V was pared by 0 bases and J by 4 bases, with 8 bases between. Germline assignment: CDR1 SGHVS and CDR2 FNYEAQ. The CDR3 has 14 amino acids. Looking up the rest from reference TRBV7-6 and TRBJ2-3 gives the full variable domain: GAGVSQSPRYKVTKRGQDVALRCDPISGHVSLYWYRQALGQGPEFLTYFNYEAQQDKSGLPNDRFSAERPEGSISTLTIQRTEQRDSAMYRCASSLALGPDTQYFGPGTRLTVL.

The chain links TRBV20-1 to TRBJ2-1; 9 nucleotides line up with TRBD1. The CDR3 runs 12 residues. V shed 6 bases and J 8 bases; nucleotides not matched to a gene: 5. In germline, CDR1 is DFQATT, CDR2 SNEGSKA (reference sequence). CDR3 sequence: CSAGTGGDEQFF. In nucleotides, the CDR3 is TGCAGTGCCGGAACAGGGGGCGATGAGCAGTTCTTC.

J is TRBJ2-7 and V is TRBV20-1, with 8 bases lining up with TRBD2. CDR3 length: 14 residues. The germline V gene has CDR1 DFQATT and CDR2 SNEGSKA (reference sequence). Trimming cost V 6 bases and J 3 bases; bases outside gene matches: 10. CDR3 nucleotides: TGCAGTGCCCTCGGAGGACTAGCAAGCTACGAGCAGTACTTC. Residues: CSALGGLASYEQYF.

J is TRBJ2-6 and V is TRBV20-1, with D uncertain. V was trimmed by 3 bases and J by 2 bases, leaving 8 bases between them. The CDR3 length is 14 residues. Germline V gives CDR1 DFQATT, CDR2 SNEGSKA (reference sequence). The CDR3 protein is CSASPETGANVLTF. In DNA, the CDR3 is TGCAGTGCTAGTCCAGAAACTGGGGCCAACGTCCTGACTTTC.